This TCR beta chain is from a study of shared clonotypes between healthy human individuals. Study overall: CD4 naive and memory got three plates each, CD8 naive two, CD8 memory one. Broader study findings: It was the non-shared clonotypes that had lower generation probabilities than clonotypes shared by all four donors.

Study processing details: From ImmunoSEQ came sequences covering only the junction and carrying no quality scores, so filtering differed. TCRdb's table, derived via immunoSEQ multiplex PCR, lists solely in-frame clones and lacks some. V and J calls and clone size are as listed in that table; D and trimming were resolved from the DNA. This table holds some 1,600,000 clones, 95% to 99% found once. The V and J ends lost 3 bases and 1 base respectively, with 9 bases between them. This CDR3 contains 14 residues. The V gene's germline CDR1 is MDHEN and CDR2 SYDVKM. As to this clone: Its antigen is unidentified.

The rearrangement uses TRBV28 and TRBJ1-1, with D possibly TRBD1 on 5 matching bases. The sequenced material came from naive CD4+ T cells sorted from blood. Stated subset: CD45RA+ positively selected. The origin of this receptor is a man aged 25-45 years in good health. This CDR3 is CASSFLDRNTEAFF. In DNA, the CDR3 is TGTGCCAGCAGTTTCCTCGACAGGAACACTGAAGCTTTCTTT.